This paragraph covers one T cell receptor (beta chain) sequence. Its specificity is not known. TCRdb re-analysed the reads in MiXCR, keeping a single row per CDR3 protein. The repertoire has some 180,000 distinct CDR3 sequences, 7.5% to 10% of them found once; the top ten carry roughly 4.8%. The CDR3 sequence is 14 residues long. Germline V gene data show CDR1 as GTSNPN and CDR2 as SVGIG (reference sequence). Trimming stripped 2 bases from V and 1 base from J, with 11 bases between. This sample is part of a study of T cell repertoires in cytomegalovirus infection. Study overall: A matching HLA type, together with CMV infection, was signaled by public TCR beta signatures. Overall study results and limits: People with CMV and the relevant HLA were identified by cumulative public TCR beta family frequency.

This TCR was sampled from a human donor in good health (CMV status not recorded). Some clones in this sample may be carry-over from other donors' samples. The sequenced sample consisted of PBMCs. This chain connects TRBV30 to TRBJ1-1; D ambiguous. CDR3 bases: TGTGCCTGGAGTTTCTTGGTGGGGAACACTGAAGCTTTCTTT. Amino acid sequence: CAWSFLVGNTEAFF.